The 13 T cell receptor beta chains below were found in one sample sequenced in a study of T cells in Graves' hyperthyroidism and ophthalmopathy. There were TCR beta CDR3 regions amplified from RNA transcripts. The TCR CDR3 was amplified in a first-round RT-PCR using the HTBI primer set. TCRdb passed the multiplex PCR reads through MiXCR, listing each CDR3 protein once. The sample has roughly 350,000 distinct CDR3 sequences, approximately 15% seen once. Sample: blood. The receptors stem from a woman in her twenties or thirties with Graves' hyperthyroidism.

This chain links TRBV18 with TRBJ1-1, with 10 bases that match TRBD1. After removal of 6 bases from V and 9 bases from J, the junction contained 7 bases not matched to a gene. Germline CDR1 and CDR2: KGHSH and LQKENI. This CDR3 has 13 residues. The CDR3 loop reads CASSTRQGAQAFF. DNA of the CDR3: TGTGCCAGCTCTACTAGACAGGGGGCTCAAGCTTTCTTT.

This clonotype was seen repeatedly, ten times or more. The chain couples TRBV28 to TRBJ2-1; 9 nucleotides match TRBD2. Germline V gene sequence: CDR1 MDHEN, CDR2 SYDVKM. V shed 2 bases, J shed 8 bases, and the junction held 13 bases outside the gene matches. The CDR3 totals 17 residues. CDR3 DNA sequence: TGTGCCAGCAGTTTAATGGTAGCGGGAGAGAGGGAAGATGAGCAGTTCTTC. Its protein is CASSLMVAGEREDEQFF.

V and J are TRBV20-1 and TRBJ2-7; 12 nucleotides align to TRBD2. This CDR3 has 17 residues. Trimming cost V 3 bases and J 1 base; bases outside gene matches: 10. Germline V lookup: CDR1 DFQATT, CDR2 SNEGSKA (reference sequence). CDR3 nucleotides: TGCAGTGCTAGTTCAGGACTAGCGGGGAGGGGGTCCTACGAGCAGTACTTC. Translating gives CSASSGLAGRGSYEQYF.

V gene TRBV28 combines with J gene TRBJ2-7; D unresolved. CDR1 is MDHEN, CDR2 SYDVKM, per germline. This CDR3 is 13 amino acids long. Trimming cost V 4 bases and J 6 bases, with 13 bases left between them. The chain's CDR3 is CASSSPLSGEQYF. The CDR3, as DNA: TGTGCCAGCAGTTCACCGTTGTCGGGCGAGCAGTACTTC.

This clonotype was seen more than once but under ten times. The rearrangement links TRBV13 to TRBJ2-5; maybe TRBD2 (5 bases). V was clipped by 5 bases and J by 3 bases, with 16 bases between them. The CDR3 runs 15 residues. From germline, CDR1 is PRHDT and CDR2 FYEKMQ (reference sequence). CDR3 DNA sequence: TGTGCCAGCAGCCAACGGGATGGCAAGGAAGAGACCCAGTACTTC. It specifies CASSQRDGKEETQYF. Filled out from reference TRBV13 and TRBJ2-5, the complete variable domain reads AAGVIQSPRHLIKEKRETATLKCYPIPRHDTVYWYQQGPGQDPQFLISFYEKMQSDKGSIPDRFSAQQFSDYHSELNMSSLELGDSALYFCASSQRDGKEETQYFGPGTRLLVL.

The table lists this clonotype with many counts. The V call is TRBV6-2 or TRBV6-3, the J call TRBJ2-1; 10 bases line up with TRBD2. This CDR3 spans 15 amino acids. CDR1 is MNHEY, CDR2 SVGEGT, per germline. V lost 6 bases, J lost 2 bases, and 4 bases stayed unmatched. CDR3 nucleotides: TGTGCCAGCAGCTTTGGACTAGCGGCCTACAATGAGCAGTTCTTC. Its translation: CASSFGLAAYNEQFF.

The chain combines TRBV28 with TRBJ2-3; 7 bases are shared with TRBD1. V lost 0 bases and J lost 0; bases outside the gene matches: 3. The CDR3 is 16 amino acids. Germline CDR1 MDHEN, CDR2 SYDVKM. CDR3 sequence: CASSLWSGQSTDTQYF. In DNA form, the CDR3 reads TGTGCCAGCAGTTTATGGTCGGGACAGAGCACAGATACGCAGTATTTT.

This clonotype was counted between two and nine times. The chain employs TRBV7-8 and TRBJ2-3, with 7 positions matching TRBD2. With 1 base clipped from V and 7 bases from J, the junction kept 14 bases outside the gene matches. This CDR3 spans 17 amino acids. Germline V CDR1 and CDR2: SGHVS, FQNEAQ. The CDR3 region is CASSLDREGGMVNTQYF. As DNA, the CDR3 is TGTGCCAGCAGCTTAGATAGGGAGGGCGGGATGGTGAATACGCAGTATTTT.

The chain employs TRBV20-1 and TRBJ2-1; 7 bases match TRBD2. The CDR3 loop spans 14 amino acids. Per the germline V gene, CDR1 is DFQATT and CDR2 is SNEGSKA (reference sequence). V lost 8 bases to trimming and J lost 6 bases; unmatched junction nucleotides: 13. The DNA for the CDR3 is TGCAGTTCTGGAGGGAGGTGGGGGGGCAATGAGCAGTTCTTC. Amino acids: CSSGGRWGGNEQFF.

This clonotype was seen at least ten times. This sequence joins TRBV20-1 and TRBJ2-5, with D perhaps matching TRBD2 (5 bases). Germline V gene data show CDR1 as DFQATT and CDR2 as SNEGSKA (reference sequence). This CDR3 has 12 amino acids. Trimming removed 2 bases at V and 2 bases at J, with 6 bases between. The CDR3 DNA reads as TGCAGTGCTAGACGGGGACAAGAGACCCAGTACTTC. It codes for CSARRGQETQYF.

In its sample, this clonotype was seen a few times. The chain is built from TRBV19 and TRBJ1-2, with D unclear. Trimming took 3 bases from V and 4 from J, leaving 12 bases between them. CDR3 length equals 14 residues. Germline V gene sequence: CDR1 LNHDA, CDR2 SQIVND (reference sequence). Here the CDR3 reads CASSIEETPYGYTF. The CDR3 nucleotides are TGTGCCAGTAGTATTGAAGAGACACCCTATGGCTACACCTTC.

There are many counts of this clonotype. The chain has TRBV9 and TRBJ1-1; TRBD1 might be the D (5 bases). V lost 0 bases and J lost 5, with 11 bases in between. Germline V gene sequence: CDR1 SGDLS, CDR2 YYNGEE. This CDR3 spans 14 amino acids. This chain's CDR3 is CASSVGGVGTEAFF. In DNA form, the CDR3 reads TGTGCCAGCAGCGTAGGAGGGGTGGGGACTGAAGCTTTCTTT. Looking up the rest from reference TRBV9 and TRBJ1-1 gives the full variable domain: DSGVTQTPKHLITATGQRVTLRCSPRSGDLSVYWYQQSLDQGLQFLIQYYNGEERAKGNILERFSAQQFPDLHSELNLSSLELGDSALYFCASSVGGVGTEAFFGQGTRLTVV.

This clonotype occurred many times. The chain recombines TRBV29-1 with TRBJ2-3; D tentatively fits TRBD1 or TRBD2 (5 bases each). V lost 5 bases to trimming and J lost 3 bases, with 15 bases between them. CDR1 and CDR2 (germline): SQVTM, ANQGSEA. This CDR3 contains 14 residues. In DNA, the CDR3 is TGCAGCGTTTATATTCGGGACGGGACAGATACGCAGTATTTT. Translation gives CSVYIRDGTDTQYF.